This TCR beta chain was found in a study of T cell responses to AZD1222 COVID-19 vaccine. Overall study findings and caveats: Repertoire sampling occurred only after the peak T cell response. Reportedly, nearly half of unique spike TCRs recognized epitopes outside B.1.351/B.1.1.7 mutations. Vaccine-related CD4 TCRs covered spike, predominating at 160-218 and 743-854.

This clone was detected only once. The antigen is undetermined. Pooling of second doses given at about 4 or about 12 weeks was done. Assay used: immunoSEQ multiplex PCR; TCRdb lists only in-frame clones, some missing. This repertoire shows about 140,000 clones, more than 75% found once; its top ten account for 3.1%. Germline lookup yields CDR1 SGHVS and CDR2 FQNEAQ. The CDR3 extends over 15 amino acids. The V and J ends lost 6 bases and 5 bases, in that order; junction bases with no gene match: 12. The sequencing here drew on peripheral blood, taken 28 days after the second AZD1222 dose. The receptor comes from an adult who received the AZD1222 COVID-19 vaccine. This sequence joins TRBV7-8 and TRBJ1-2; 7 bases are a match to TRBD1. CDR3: CASRPSRTGGYGYTF. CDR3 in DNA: TGTGCCAGCAGACCTTCCCGGACAGGAGGGTATGGCTACACCTTC.